These 18 T cell receptor beta chains originate from one sample sequenced in a study of T-cell reconstitution after alpha-beta-depleted transplantation in children. Unique molecular identifiers were built into the TCRbeta library. MiXCR, run by TCRdb on the PCR reads, gives a single entry per CDR3 protein. The sample includes under 250,000 distinct CDR3 sequences, approximately 7% of them seen just once. This specimen was PBMCs, taken before TCRalphabeta/CD19-depleted stem cell transplant. All receptors derive from a boy aged 2 to 9 with acute lymphoblastic leukemia, due to receive a stem cell transplant.

This clonotype was counted ten times or more. This chain links TRBV7-8 with TRBJ1-4, with a weak D call TRBD1 (6 bases). The V and J ends lost 1 base and 8 bases respectively, with 17 bases between them. Germline V gives CDR1 SGHVS, CDR2 FQNEAQ. This CDR3 contains 16 residues. CDR3 region: CASSLGGATGNEKLFF. The DNA for the CDR3 is TGTGCCAGCAGCTTAGGTGGGGCGACAGGCAACGAAAAACTGTTTTTT.

As to this clonotype: Since a much larger clone is just one base distant, this may be a read error. This chain links TRBV2 with TRBJ2-7; TRBD1 aligns across 11 bases. V gave up 8 bases and J gave up 3 bases; unmatched junction bases: 6. This CDR3 region has 14 residues. Germline-derived CDR1 and CDR2 are SNHLY and FYNNEI. The CDR3 spells CASCWTGGDYEQYF. The CDR3 DNA sequence: TGTGCCAGCTGCTGGACAGGGGGCGACTACGAGCAGTACTTC.

This clonotype was counted only a few times. At one end, the junction sequence differs from germline, possibly due to a read error. This chain joins TRBV20-1 and TRBJ2-7; 9 nucleotides line up with TRBD2. CDR1 is DFQATT and CDR2 is SNEGSKA in the germline V gene (reference sequence). This CDR3 contains 17 residues. CDR3 amino acids: CCARDPRGSGSRYEQYF. CDR3 sequence (DNA): TGCTGTGCTAGAGATCCGCGTGGTAGCGGGAGTCGGTACGAGCAGTACTTC.

This clonotype has at least ten counts. V and J are TRBV20-1 and TRBJ2-2; no clear D gene. Germline V gene sequence: CDR1 DFQATT, CDR2 SNEGSKA (reference sequence). The CDR3 has 16 residues. V lost 0 bases and J lost 5, with 16 bases in between. CDR3 in amino acids: CSARDHQISFTGELFF. CDR3 DNA sequence: TGCAGTGCTAGAGATCATCAGATCTCGTTTACCGGGGAGCTGTTTTTT.

The chain joins TRBV5-1 to TRBJ2-1; D gene ambiguous. V lost 5 bases, J lost 6 bases, and 15 bases lay in between. The CDR3 spans 14 residues. Per the germline V gene, CDR1 is SGHRS and CDR2 is YFSETQ. The DNA of the CDR3 is TGCGCCAGCAGTCTACTCCTGGACGGCAATGAGCAGTTCTTC. This translates into CASSLLLDGNEQFF.

This clonotype was counted many times. The J gene is TRBJ2-1, the V gene TRBV7-9, with D perhaps matching TRBD2 (5 bases). Germline V CDR1 and CDR2: SEHNR, FQNEAQ (reference sequence). The V end was cut by 5 bases, the J end by 0 bases, with 14 bases between. CDR3 length: 16 residues. CDR3 bases: TGTGCCAGCAGCCCCCCGGGGTCCCGCTCCTACAATGAGCAGTTCTTC. As protein: CASSPPGSRSYNEQFF.

The chain combines TRBV20-1 with TRBJ2-5, with 8 bases fitting TRBD2. The CDR3 sequence is 14 residues long. Germline lookup yields CDR1 DFQATT and CDR2 SNEGSKA (reference sequence). V shed 2 bases, J shed 4 bases, and the junction held 6 bases outside the gene matches. Here the CDR3 reads CSARTAGVAETQYF. The CDR3 DNA sequence: TGCAGTGCTAGAACAGCGGGAGTGGCAGAGACCCAGTACTTC.

The chain recombines TRBV6-1 with TRBJ2-3; TRBD1 matches 7 bases. The CDR3 totals 14 residues. V was clipped by 5 bases and J by 6 bases; unmatched bases: 8. Per the germline V gene, CDR1 is MNHNS and CDR2 is SASEGT. The CDR3 loop reads CASSIEGARDTQYF. In DNA form, the CDR3 reads TGTGCCAGCAGTATAGAGGGGGCACGGGATACGCAGTATTTT.

This rearrangement joins TRBV7-6 to TRBJ2-7; D not resolved. V was cut by 2 bases and J by 0 bases, with 20 bases left in between. Germline V gene data show CDR1 as SGHVS and CDR2 as FNYEAQ. This CDR3 region has 18 residues. The CDR3 DNA reads TGTGCCAGCAGCTTACCCGTCTCGACACTCTCTAACTCCTACGAGCAGTACTTC. It yields the protein CASSLPVSTLSNSYEQYF.

This clonotype occurred many times. V and J are TRBV20-1 and TRBJ2-5; no clear D. Looked up from germline, CDR1 is DFQATT and CDR2 is SNEGSKA (reference sequence). The V end was cut by 6 bases, the J end by 5 bases, with 10 bases between. The CDR3 has 11 residues. CDR3 in amino acids: CSARPGETQYF. DNA of the CDR3: TGCAGTGCCCGGCCTGGGGAGACCCAGTACTTC.

This clonotype was counted many times. The chain has TRBV7-9 and TRBJ2-7; D is unresolved. The CDR3 spans 15 residues. The germline V gene encodes CDR1 SEHNR and CDR2 FQNEAQ (reference sequence). Trimming shortened V by 1 base and J by 3 bases, and 13 bases separated the two germline ends. CDR3 sequence (DNA): TGTGCCAGCAGCTTAGAGGCAGGCCACGTCTACGAGCAGTACTTC. It specifies CASSLEAGHVYEQYF.

The sample holds many counts of this clonotype. This rearrangement joins TRBV11-2 to TRBJ2-1; no reliable D call. V was cut by 4 bases and J by 2 bases, with 3 bases left in between. CDR3 length: 12 amino acids. Germline CDR1 reads SGHAT; CDR2 reads FQNNGV. The CDR3 reads CASSYTYNEQFF. CDR3 nucleotide sequence: TGTGCCAGCAGCTACACCTACAATGAGCAGTTCTTC.

The chain recombines TRBV7-2 with TRBJ2-2; D is tentatively TRBD1 or TRBD2 (6 bases each). V was cut by 6 bases and J by 13 bases, with 30 bases left in between. CDR3 length: 17 residues. The germline V gene has CDR1 SGHTA and CDR2 FQGNSA. The CDR3 sequence is CASSHRSATGAKKVLFF. The CDR3 DNA follows: TGTGCCAGCAGTCACCGATCCGCAACGGGGGCAAAGAAAGTGCTGTTTTTT.

This chain uses TRBV12-3 or TRBV12-4 with TRBJ1-4; D unresolved. CDR3 length: 16 residues. Trimming pared 6 bases from V and 0 bases from J, leaving 14 bases between. The CDR3 here is CASSQGRLTTNEKLFF. The CDR3 DNA reads as TGTGCCAGCAGCCAAGGGAGGTTAACAACTAATGAAAAACTGTTTTTT.

As concerns this clonotype: This may come from a read error, since a much larger clone is one base off. The chain employs TRBV20-1 and TRBJ1-3; maybe TRBD1 (6 bases). Germline V gene data show CDR1 as DFQATT and CDR2 as SNEGSKA (reference sequence). V gave up 0 bases and J gave up 4 bases, with 16 bases separating them. The CDR3 totals 16 residues. The CDR3 here is CSARDVGGSDGNTIYF. The CDR3 DNA reads as TGCAGTGCTAGAGATGTCGGGGGCTCGGACGGAAACACCATATATTTT.

There are many counts of this clonotype. The CDR3 bases are TGTGCCAGCAGCTTAATCGGGGGAGTAGGGAAAACGTACTTC. Translation: CASSLIGGVGKTYF. The chain is built from TRBV7-2 and TRBJ2-7; weak D call: TRBD2 (6 bases). With 2 bases removed from V and 12 bases from J, the gap between germline ends came to 20 bases. CDR3 length: 14 amino acids. Germline V gives CDR1 SGHTA, CDR2 FQGNSA. Variable domain in full (rest from reference TRBV7-2 and TRBJ2-7): GAGVSQSPSNKVTEKGKDVELRCDPISGHTALYWYRQSLGQGLEFLIYFQGNSAPDKSGLPSDRFSAERTGGSVSTLTIQRTQQEDSAVYLCASSLIGGVGKTYFGPGTRLTVT.

The gene calls are TRBV20-1 and TRBJ2-5; TRBD2 is a possible D gene (5 bases). This CDR3 contains 14 residues. V lost 6 bases and J lost 0, with 14 bases in between. Per the germline V gene, CDR1 is DFQATT and CDR2 is SNEGSKA (reference sequence). The CDR3 loop is CSAPPGENQETQYF. DNA of the CDR3: TGCAGTGCCCCCCCCGGGGAGAACCAAGAGACCCAGTACTTC.

This clonotype was picked up many times. CDR3 DNA: TGTGCCAGCTCGCTCGGACAGGGGCGGACAGATACGCAGTATTTT. Protein: CASSLGQGRTDTQYF. The rearrangement joins TRBV18 to TRBJ2-3, with 9 bases lining up with TRBD1. The junction had 7 bases not matched to a gene; V was cut back by 6 bases and J by 3 bases. Germline V gene lookup returns CDR1 KGHSH and CDR2 LQKENI. This CDR3 region has 15 residues. The full variable domain, rest sourced from reference TRBV18 and TRBJ2-3, is NAGVMQNPRHLVRRRGQEARLRCSPMKGHSHVYWYRQLPEEGLKFMVYLQKENIIDESGMPKERFSAEFPKEGPSILRIQQVVRGDSAAYFCASSLGQGRTDTQYFGPGTRLTVL.